This T cell receptor (beta chain) emerged from a study of blood T cell repertoires in COVID-19. About the research overall: Spain, Italy and the United States supplied samples that represented acute and convalescent COVID-19. T cells, B-cell-depleted T cells, or PBMCs supplied cDNA or gDNA.

V was clipped by 4 bases and J by 0 bases; unmatched bases: 4. CDR3 length equals 15 residues. Germline values: CDR1 MNHEY, CDR2 SVGAGI. Seattle patient enrollment occurred during active infection, with longitudinal follow-up thereafter. As processed by the authors: Nucleated cell number was recorded as an estimate derived from reference gene primer amplification. Using immunoSEQ multiplex PCR, the repertoire was profiled, and TCRdb retains in-frame clones only, with some absent. Clone size and V and J calls were adopted from that table, with D and trimming inferred from the DNA. The sample has 95,000 to 150,000 clones, around 81% seen once.

This sequence joins TRBV6-5 and TRBJ2-7, with 9 bases that match TRBD1. The receptor comes from a man aged 25-45 years with COVID-19, enrolled during active disease. Sequencing was carried out using peripheral blood. Here the CDR3 reads CASSFTGGGSYEQYF. Here the CDR3 DNA reads TGTGCCAGCAGTTTCACAGGGGGCGGCTCCTACGAGCAGTACTTC.